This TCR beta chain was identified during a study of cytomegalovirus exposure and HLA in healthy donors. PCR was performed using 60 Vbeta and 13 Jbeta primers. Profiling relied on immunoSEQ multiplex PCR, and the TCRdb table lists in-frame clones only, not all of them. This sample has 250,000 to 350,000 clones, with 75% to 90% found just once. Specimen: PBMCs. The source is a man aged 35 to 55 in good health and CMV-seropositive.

This CDR3 is CASSGGTSAQDEQYF. CDR3 coding DNA: TGTGCCAGCAGTGGGGGGACTAGCGCCCAAGACGAGCAGTACTTC. V gene TRBV11-2 combines with J gene TRBJ2-7; 10 bases are a match to TRBD2. V gave up 6 bases and J gave up 5 bases; unmatched junction bases: 10. Germline CDR1 reads SGHAT; CDR2 reads FQNNGV. The CDR3 sequence is 15 residues long.